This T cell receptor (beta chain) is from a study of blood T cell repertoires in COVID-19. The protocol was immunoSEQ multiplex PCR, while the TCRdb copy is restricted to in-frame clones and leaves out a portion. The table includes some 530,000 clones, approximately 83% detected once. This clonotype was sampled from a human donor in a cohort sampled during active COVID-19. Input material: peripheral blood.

DNA of the CDR3: TGCGCCAGCAGGCGAACAGGGTTCAATGAGCAGTTCTTC. It encodes CASRRTGFNEQFF. The V call is TRBV5-1, the J call TRBJ2-1; D is perhaps TRBD1 (6 bases). Germline V lookup: CDR1 SGHRS, CDR2 YFSETQ. V shed 5 bases and J shed 6 bases, with 12 bases lying between them. The CDR3 is 13 amino acids. Full variable domain (missing parts from reference TRBV5-1 and TRBJ2-1): KAGVTQTPRYLIKTRGQQVTLSCSPISGHRSVSWYQQTPGQGLQFLFEYFSETQRNKGNFPGRFSGRQFSNSRSEMNVSTLELGDSALYLCASRRTGFNEQFFGPGTRLTVL.